This T cell receptor (beta chain) was sequenced for a study of circulating and synovial CD4+ cells in juvenile arthritis. This clone was seen only once. Its antigen is not known. Findings and caveats of the study: CPL versus bulk CD4 samples: T cell genome counts differed by at least an order of magnitude.

With 2 bases clipped from V and 5 bases from J, the junction kept 10 bases outside the gene matches. Germline values: CDR1 SGHDT, CDR2 YYEEEE. CDR3 length equals 17 residues. TCRdb keeps only in-frame clones here, not all; method: immunoSEQ multiplex PCR. The data contain tens of thousands of clones, about 94% of them singletons. The TCR was taken from a human donor with juvenile idiopathic arthritis. This chain uses TRBV5-6 with TRBJ2-1; the match to TRBD1 covers 10 bases. Input material: CD4+ T cells from blood. The CDR3 nucleotides read TGTGCCAGCAGCTTATACCGCGGACAGGGGGATAACAATGAGCAGTTCTTC. This encodes CASSLYRGQGDNNEQFF.